Ten or more counts support the clone carrying this T cell receptor beta chain. Together with a sample-barcoded 5' primer, a J-beta primer mix was included in a second PCR lasting about 7 to 11 cycles. TCRdb ran MiXCR on the 5' RACE reads and lists one entry per CDR3 protein. The sample has fewer than 700,000 distinct CDR3 sequences, around 48% seen once; the top ten hold roughly 25%. This record belongs to a study of blood T cells in healthy people across ages. CDR1 is MNHEY, CDR2 SVGAGI, per germline. This CDR3 has 14 residues. The V end lost 5 bases, the J end lost 5 bases, and 13 bases lay between the germline ends.

The source material was blood. The chain employs TRBV6-5 and TRBJ1-5; D uncertain. The receptor's source is a man older than 75 in good health. The CDR3 loop is CASSPTSAYQPQHF. CDR3 DNA: TGTGCCAGCAGTCCCACCAGTGCTTATCAGCCCCAGCATTTT.